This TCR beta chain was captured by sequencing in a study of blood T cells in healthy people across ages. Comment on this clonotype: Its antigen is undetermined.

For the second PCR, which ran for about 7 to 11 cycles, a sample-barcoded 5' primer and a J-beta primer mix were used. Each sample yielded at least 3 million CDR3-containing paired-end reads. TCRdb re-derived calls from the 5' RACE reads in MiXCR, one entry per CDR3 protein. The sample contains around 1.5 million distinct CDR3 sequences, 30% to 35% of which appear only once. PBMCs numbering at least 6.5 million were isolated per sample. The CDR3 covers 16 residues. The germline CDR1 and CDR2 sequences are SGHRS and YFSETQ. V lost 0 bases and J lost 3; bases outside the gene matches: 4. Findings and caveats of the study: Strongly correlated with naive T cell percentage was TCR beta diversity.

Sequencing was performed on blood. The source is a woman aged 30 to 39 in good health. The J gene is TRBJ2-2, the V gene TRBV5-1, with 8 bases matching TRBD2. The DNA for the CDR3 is TGCGCCAGCAGCTTGGGTCTAGCGGGCTACACCGGGGAGCTGTTTTTT. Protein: CASSLGLAGYTGELFF.